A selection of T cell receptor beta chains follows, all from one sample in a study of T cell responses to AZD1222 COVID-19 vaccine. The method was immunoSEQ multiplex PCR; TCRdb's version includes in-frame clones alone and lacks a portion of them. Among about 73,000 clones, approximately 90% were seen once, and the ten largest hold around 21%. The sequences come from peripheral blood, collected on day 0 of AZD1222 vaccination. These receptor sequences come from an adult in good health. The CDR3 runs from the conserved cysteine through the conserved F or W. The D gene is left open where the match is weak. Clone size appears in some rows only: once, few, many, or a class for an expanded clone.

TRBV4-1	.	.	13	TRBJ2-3	CASSQVRTDTQYF	TGCGCCAGCAGCCAAGTACGGACAGATACGCAGTATTTT
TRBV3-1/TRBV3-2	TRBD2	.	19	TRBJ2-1	CASSQRETSGGHSYNEQFF	TGTGCCAGCAGCCAACGGGAAACTAGCGGGGGGCACTCCTACAATGAGCAGTTCTTC
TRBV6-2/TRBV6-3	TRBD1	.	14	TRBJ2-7	CASSYSGGSYEQYF	TGTGCCAGCAGTTATTCAGGGGGATCCTACGAGCAGTACTTC
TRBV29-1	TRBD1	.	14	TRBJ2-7	CSVGSGQDFYEQYF	TGCAGCGTTGGTTCGGGACAGGACTTCTACGAGCAGTACTTC
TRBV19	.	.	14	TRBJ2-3	CASSMMDSTDTQYF	TGTGCCAGTAGTATGATGGACAGCACAGATACGCAGTATTTT
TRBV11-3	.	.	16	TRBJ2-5	CASSLGTGIWEETQYF	TGTGCCAGCAGCTTAGGTACCGGAATCTGGGAAGAGACCCAGTACTTC
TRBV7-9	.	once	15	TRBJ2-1	CASSPLSVPYNEQFF	TGTGCCAGCAGCCCCCTAAGCGTTCCATACAATGAGCAGTTCTTC
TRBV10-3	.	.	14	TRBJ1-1	CAITPTHRNTEAFF	TGTGCCATCACTCCAACCCACAGGAACACTGAAGCTTTCTTT
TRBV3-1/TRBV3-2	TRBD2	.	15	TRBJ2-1	CASSLSGINYNEQFF	TGTGCCAGCAGCCTTAGCGGGATAAACTACAATGAGCAGTTCTTC
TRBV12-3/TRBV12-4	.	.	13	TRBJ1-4	CASSLGANEKLFF	TGTGCCAGCAGTTTAGGGGCTAATGAAAAACTGTTTTTT
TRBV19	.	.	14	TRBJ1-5	CASSNQGMSQPQHF	TGTGCCAGTAGTAATCAGGGGATGTCACAGCCCCAGCATTTT
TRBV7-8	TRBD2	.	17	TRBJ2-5	CASSLAYSGGLQETQYF	TGTGCCAGCAGCTTAGCTTATAGCGGGGGGCTCCAAGAGACCCAGTACTTC
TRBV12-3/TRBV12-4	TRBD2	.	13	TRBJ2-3	CASSGGLEGTQYF	TGTGCCAGCAGTGGGGGACTAGAAGGTACGCAGTATTTT
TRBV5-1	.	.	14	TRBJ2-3	CASIGTGRPDTQYF	TGCGCCAGCATTGGAACAGGGCGCCCAGATACGCAGTATTTT
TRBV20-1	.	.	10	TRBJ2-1	CSAYTSEQFF	TGCAGTGCTTATACTAGCGAGCAGTTCTTC
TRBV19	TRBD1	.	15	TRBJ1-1	CASSIVGQGDTEAFF	TGTGCCAGTAGTATAGTCGGACAGGGGGACACTGAAGCTTTCTTT
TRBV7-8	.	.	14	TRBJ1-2	CASSLGPDSGGYTF	TGTGCCAGCAGCTTAGGGCCGGATAGCGGGGGCTACACCTTC
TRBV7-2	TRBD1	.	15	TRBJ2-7	CASSLEQGTVYEQYF	TGTGCCAGCAGCTTAGAACAGGGGACCGTCTACGAGCAGTACTTC
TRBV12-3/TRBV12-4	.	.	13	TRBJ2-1	CASSFIGYNEQFF	TGTGCCAGCAGTTTTATCGGTTACAATGAGCAGTTCTTC
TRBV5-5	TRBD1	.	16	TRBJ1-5	CASSDSGYRGSQPQHF	TGTGCCAGCAGCGACTCGGGTTACAGGGGAAGTCAGCCCCAGCATTTT
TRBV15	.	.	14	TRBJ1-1	CATGGGRRNTEAFF	TGTGCCACTGGGGGAGGGAGGAGGAACACTGAAGCTTTCTTT
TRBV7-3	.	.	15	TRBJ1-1	CASSQTGGPYTEAFF	TGTGCCAGCAGTCAAACGGGGGGACCCTACACTGAAGCTTTCTTT
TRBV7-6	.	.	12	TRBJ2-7	CASSYRGNEQYF	TGTGCCAGCAGTTATAGGGGAAACGAGCAGTACTTC
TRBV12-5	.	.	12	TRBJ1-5	CASGSDGQPQHF	TGTGCTAGTGGATCAGACGGACAGCCCCAGCATTTT
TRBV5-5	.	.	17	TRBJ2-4	CASSSGNIGVAKNIQYF	TGTGCCAGCAGCTCCGGTAACATAGGGGTCGCCAAAAACATTCAGTACTTC
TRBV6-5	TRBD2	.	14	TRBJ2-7	CASSSTSGVYEQYF	TGTGCCAGCAGCTCCACTAGCGGCGTCTACGAGCAGTACTTC
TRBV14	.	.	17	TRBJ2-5	CASSQAFSLAEEGTQYF	TGTGCCAGCAGCCAAGCTTTCTCCCTTGCTGAAGAGGGGACCCAGTACTTC
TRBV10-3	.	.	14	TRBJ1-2	CAISESRSNYGYTF	TGTGCCATCAGTGAGTCGCGATCTAACTATGGCTACACCTTC
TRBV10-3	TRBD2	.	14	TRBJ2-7	CAISGTSGRGEQYF	TGTGCCATCAGTGGGACTAGCGGGAGAGGGGAGCAGTACTTC
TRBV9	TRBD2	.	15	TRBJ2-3	CASSATSGSSDTQYF	TGTGCCAGCAGCGCAACGAGCGGGAGCTCAGATACGCAGTATTTT
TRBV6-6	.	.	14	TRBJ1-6	CASRERLNNSPLHF	TGTGCCAGCAGAGAAAGGCTAAATAATTCACCCCTCCACTTT
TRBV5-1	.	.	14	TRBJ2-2	CASSLAQGGGELFF	TGCGCCAGCAGCTTGGCTCAGGGTGGCGGGGAGCTGTTTTTT